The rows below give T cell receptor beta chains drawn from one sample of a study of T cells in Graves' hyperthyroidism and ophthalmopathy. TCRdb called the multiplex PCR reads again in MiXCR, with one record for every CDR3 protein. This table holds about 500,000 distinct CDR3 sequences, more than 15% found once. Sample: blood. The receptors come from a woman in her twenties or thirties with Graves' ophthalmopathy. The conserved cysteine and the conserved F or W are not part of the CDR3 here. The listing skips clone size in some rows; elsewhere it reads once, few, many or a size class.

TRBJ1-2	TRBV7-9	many	ASSGRTGAGGYT
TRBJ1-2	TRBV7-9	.	ASSPRALRHGYT
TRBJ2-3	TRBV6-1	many	ASSYGQGDADTQY
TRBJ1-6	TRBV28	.	ASSPPGGGSSPLH
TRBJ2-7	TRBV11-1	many	ASSLETGSNEQY
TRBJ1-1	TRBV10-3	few	AISDSENTEAF
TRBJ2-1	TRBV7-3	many	ASSLRGRGDEQF
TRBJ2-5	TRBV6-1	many	ASRPNDRVQETQY
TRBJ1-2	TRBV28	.	ATFWGQNYGYT
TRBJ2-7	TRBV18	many	ASSPDSLSSYEQY
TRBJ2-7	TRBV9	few	ASSVEGGSIEQY
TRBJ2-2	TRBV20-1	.	SAGEDRAGELF
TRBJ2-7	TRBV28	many	ASRKQGGVAYEQY
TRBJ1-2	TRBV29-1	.	SGADRDSYGYT
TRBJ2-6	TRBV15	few	ATSRAPSGANVLT
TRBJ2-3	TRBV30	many	AWSDRGQFTDTQY
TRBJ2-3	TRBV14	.	ASSQGPGGADTQY